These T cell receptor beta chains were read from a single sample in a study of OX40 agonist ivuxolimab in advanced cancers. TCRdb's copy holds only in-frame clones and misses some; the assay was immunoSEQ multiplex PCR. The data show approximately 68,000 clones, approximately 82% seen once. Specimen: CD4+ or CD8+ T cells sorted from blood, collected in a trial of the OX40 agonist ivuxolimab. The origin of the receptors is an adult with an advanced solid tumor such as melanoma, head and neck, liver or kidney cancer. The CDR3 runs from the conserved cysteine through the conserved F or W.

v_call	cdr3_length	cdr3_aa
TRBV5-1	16	CASSLEQAVSYNEQFF
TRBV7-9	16	CASSPTSGGARETQYF
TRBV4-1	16	CASSPGQGIKNTEAFF
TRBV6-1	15	CASSEMPGEGNTIYF
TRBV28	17	CASSFSDRGPWTDTQYF
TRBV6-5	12	CASRVGAYEQYF
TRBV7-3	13	CASSILPFNEQFF
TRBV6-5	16	CASSFTSSGGSNEQFF
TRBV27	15	CASSLNGEGWGEQYF
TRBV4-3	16	CASSQDLGGYTDTQYF
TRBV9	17	CASSVGFGAGGRNEQFF
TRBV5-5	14	CASSPDRAADTQYF
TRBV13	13	CASSPQGADTQYF
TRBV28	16	CASRARGDLTNYGYTF
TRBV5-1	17	CASSLGFSDRGLKGYTF
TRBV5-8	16	CASSLALAVVGDTQYF
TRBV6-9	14	CASSYRDTNTEAFF
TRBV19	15	CASSDYHVSYNEQFF
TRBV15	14	CATSRDRGPGELFF
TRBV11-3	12	CASSLELSRTFF
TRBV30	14	CAWRRGGGSETQYF